This T cell receptor beta chain was sequenced for a study of CD8 T cells in ankylosing spondylitis. Notes on the study in general: What seemed typical of ankylosing spondylitis blood was a TCR beta motif built from roughly 8 highly homologous variants. Reactive arthritis synovial fluid and blood were previously reported to contain some motif variants.

This clonotype has just a few counts. Its antigen is as yet unknown. A single record per CDR3 protein comes from TCRdb applying MiXCR to the 5' RACE reads. The repertoire has fewer than 500,000 distinct CDR3 sequences, about a fifth of them found once; the top ten carry roughly a sixth. The sequencing sample was made of blood, either unsorted or a sorted T cell fraction (not recorded which). The receptor was isolated from a male donor with ankylosing spondylitis.

CDR3 loop: CASSLAGPLYEQYF. Here the CDR3 DNA reads TGTGCCAGCAGCTTAGCGGGGCCTTTGTACGAGCAGTACTTC. The chain joins TRBV7-2 to TRBJ2-7; tentative D call: TRBD1 (5 bases). Deletions cut 0 bases from V and 4 bases from J, with 10 bases between. This CDR3 comprises 14 residues. Germline V gene data show CDR1 as SGHTA and CDR2 as FQGNSA.